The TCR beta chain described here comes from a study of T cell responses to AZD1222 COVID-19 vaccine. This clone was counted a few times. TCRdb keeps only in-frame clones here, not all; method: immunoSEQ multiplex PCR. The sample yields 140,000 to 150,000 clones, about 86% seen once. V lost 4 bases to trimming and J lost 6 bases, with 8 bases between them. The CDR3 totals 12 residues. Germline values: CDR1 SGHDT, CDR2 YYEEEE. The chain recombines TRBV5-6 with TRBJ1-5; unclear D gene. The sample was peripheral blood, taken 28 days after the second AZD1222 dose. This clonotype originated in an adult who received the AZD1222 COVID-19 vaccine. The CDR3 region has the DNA TGTGCCAGCAGCCCCTGGGGTCAGCCCCAGCATTTT. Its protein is CASSPWGQPQHF.